The 18 T cell receptor beta chains in this list originate from one sample, sequenced in a study of blood T cell repertoires in COVID-19. The repertoire was sequenced with immunoSEQ multiplex PCR; TCRdb's copy has only in-frame clones and lacks some. This sample yields approximately 200,000 clones, of which 65% to 90% are seen a single time; around 5.1% belongs to the top ten. Material: peripheral blood. These receptors all come from a human donor in a cohort sampled during active COVID-19.

The CDR3 reads CASSWGVPLSGNTIYF. CDR3 bases: TGTGCCAGCAGCTGGGGGGTCCCTTTATCTGGAAACACCATATATTTT. The J gene is TRBJ1-3, the V gene TRBV7-8; D may be TRBD1 (5 bases). This CDR3 has 16 residues. The V end lost 4 bases, the J end lost 1 base, and 14 bases lay between the germline ends. Germline V gene data show CDR1 as SGHVS and CDR2 as FQNEAQ.

This chain uses TRBV5-1 with TRBJ1-5, with D possibly being TRBD1 (6 bases). Germline V gene sequence: CDR1 SGHRS, CDR2 YFSETQ. V lost 0 bases, J lost 6 bases, and 13 bases lay in between. The CDR3 sequence is 15 residues long. CDR3 coding DNA: TGCGCCAGCAGCTTGGAGGCTGGGGGCACTCAGCCCCAGCATTTT. It codes for CASSLEAGGTQPQHF.

This rearrangement joins TRBV27 to TRBJ2-1; no definite D call. V was cut by 1 base and J by 12 bases, with 4 bases left in between. The CDR3 has 10 amino acids. Per germline, CDR1 MNHEY and CDR2 SMNVEV (reference sequence). CDR3 DNA sequence: TGTGCCAGCAGTTTATTATGGCAGTTCTTC. Amino acids: CASSLLWQFF.

This chain links TRBV18 with TRBJ2-3; D perhaps matches TRBD1 (5 bases). The germline V gene encodes CDR1 KGHSH and CDR2 LQKENI. The CDR3 loop spans 16 amino acids. V dropped 3 bases and J dropped 3 bases, with 16 bases sitting between them. This CDR3 reads CASSPRLRVGTDTQYF. CDR3 bases: TGTGCCAGCTCACCCCGGCTCAGGGTTGGTACAGATACGCAGTATTTT.

This clone was detected only once. This chain connects TRBV5-6 to TRBJ1-6; perhaps TRBD1 as D (6 bases). From germline, CDR1 is SGHDT and CDR2 YYEEEE. This CDR3 has 16 amino acids. V dropped 4 bases and J dropped 5 bases, with 16 bases sitting between them. In DNA form, the CDR3 reads TGTGCCAGCAGCCAGTACTTAGGACAGCATAATTCACCCCTCCACTTT. Its translation is CASSQYLGQHNSPLHF. Filled out from reference TRBV5-6 and TRBJ1-6, the complete variable domain reads DAGVTQSPTHLIKTRGQQVTLRCSPKSGHDTVSWYQQALGQGPQFIFQYYEEEERQRGNFPDRFSGHQFPNYSSELNVNALLLGDSALYLCASSQYLGQHNSPLHFGNGTRLTVT.

This clone was detected a few times. This chain uses TRBV5-6 with TRBJ1-2, with 9 bases identical to TRBD1. The CDR3 spans 15 residues. The V gene end was trimmed by 4 bases and the J gene end by 6 bases; junction bases not matched to a gene: 10. Germline CDR1 reads SGHDT; CDR2 reads YYEEEE. The CDR3 protein is CASSLGQGAPHGYTF. The CDR3 bases are TGTGCCAGCAGCCTGGGACAGGGCGCGCCCCATGGCTACACCTTC.

This chain links TRBV24-1 with TRBJ1-1, with 8 bases identical to TRBD1. CDR1 and CDR2 from the germline V gene are KGHDR and SFDVKD. V trimming: 0 bases; J trimming: 10 bases; junction bases outside the gene matches: 6. The CDR3 covers 14 residues. The DNA of the CDR3 is TGTGCCACCAGTGATTTGTCCAGGGGGCAGGGAGCTTTCTTT. Its translation is CATSDLSRGQGAFF.

The chain couples TRBV7-9 to TRBJ2-5; 8 bases match TRBD2. This CDR3 comprises 15 residues. The junction had 9 bases not matched to a gene; V was cut back by 6 bases and J by 3 bases. The germline V gene encodes CDR1 SEHNR and CDR2 FQNEAQ (reference sequence). The CDR3 region has the DNA TGTGCCAGCAGGGACGGGACTAGAGCGAAAGAGACCCAGTACTTC. This gives the protein CASRDGTRAKETQYF.

The CDR3 DNA reads TGTGCCAGCAGTTACCTCCTCAGCGGGACCTACGAGCAGTACTTC. Translating gives CASSYLLSGTYEQYF. V gene TRBV6-2 or TRBV6-3 combines with J gene TRBJ2-7, with 7 bases matching TRBD2. The CDR3 runs to 15 residues. V shed 2 bases and J 2 bases; nucleotides not matched to a gene: 6. Germline V gene lookup returns CDR1 MNHEY and CDR2 SVGEGT.

The chain carries TRBV4-3 and TRBJ2-7; 10 bases match TRBD2. Per germline, CDR1 LGHNA and CDR2 YSLEER. V trimming: 2 bases; J trimming: 5 bases; junction bases outside the gene matches: 6. The CDR3 is made up of 15 amino acids. CDR3 in DNA: TGCGCCAGCAGCCAATTCCTAGCGGGAGCTGACGAGCAGTACTTC. Protein sequence: CASSQFLAGADEQYF.

This clone has only one observation. This same CDR3 is encoded by further DNA sequences in the sample. The CDR3 is CASSWGGEQYF. CDR3 DNA: TGTGCCAGCAGCTGGGGGGGAGAGCAGTACTTC. The gene calls are TRBV12-3 or TRBV12-4 and TRBJ2-7; 7 positions match TRBD2. The CDR3 spans 11 residues. Losses at the gene ends were 6 bases for V and 7 bases for J; bases not matched to a gene: 3.

CDR3 region: CAWAGGVEGYTF. In nucleotides, the CDR3 is TGTGCCTGGGCGGGGGGAGTGGAAGGCTACACCTTC. J is TRBJ1-2 and V is TRBV30; D may be TRBD1 (5 bases). From germline, CDR1 is GTSNPN and CDR2 SVGIG (reference sequence). The CDR3 extends over 12 amino acids. Trimming removed 5 bases at V and 8 bases at J, with 15 bases between.

The V and J genes are TRBV28 and TRBJ2-7; D is perhaps TRBD2 (6 bases). The germline V and J ends were trimmed by 11 bases and 0 bases, with 11 bases remaining between them. The CDR3 covers 12 residues. Germline V gene lookup returns CDR1 MDHEN and CDR2 SYDVKM. CDR3 DNA: TGTGCCTCGGGGGTAACCTCCTACGAGCAGTACTTC. Encoded protein: CASGVTSYEQYF.

This CDR3 is CASSIDSDSSYEQYF. The CDR3 nucleotides read TGTGCCAGTAGTATAGACAGTGACAGCTCCTACGAGCAGTACTTC. The chain couples TRBV19 to TRBJ2-7, with D perhaps TRBD1 (5 bases). Deletions cut 0 bases from V and 0 bases from J, with 9 bases between. Germline V CDR1 and CDR2: LNHDA, SQIVND (reference sequence). The CDR3 length is 15 residues.

This chain connects TRBV23-1 to TRBJ2-7, with TRBD1 as a possible D gene (6 bases). TRBV23-1 is an ORF; its function is uncertain. The CDR3 has 14 amino acids. V dropped 2 bases and J dropped 2 bases, with 10 bases sitting between them. CDR3: CASSQQGQTYEQYF. CDR3 coding DNA: TGCGCCAGCAGTCAACAAGGACAGACCTACGAGCAGTACTTC.

This chain connects TRBV9 to TRBJ2-1; 11 positions agree with TRBD2. Per the germline V gene, CDR1 is SGDLS and CDR2 is YYNGEE. The length of the CDR3 is 15 residues. The junction had 3 bases not matched to a gene; V was cut back by 0 bases and J by 7 bases. CDR3 sequence: CASSVEIAGGNEQFF. Here the CDR3 DNA reads TGTGCCAGCAGCGTAGAAATAGCGGGAGGGAATGAGCAGTTCTTC.

The CDR3 protein is CASTSVAGGSYEQYF. The DNA of the CDR3 is TGTGCCAGCACCAGCGTGGCGGGTGGCTCCTACGAGCAGTACTTC. The chain joins TRBV5-4 to TRBJ2-7; possible D gene TRBD2, 5 bases. CDR1 and CDR2 (germline): SGHNT, YYREEE (reference sequence). This CDR3 region has 15 residues. V lost 6 bases to trimming and J lost 0 bases, with 16 bases between them. The whole variable domain, remainder taken from reference TRBV5-4 and TRBJ2-7, is ETGVTQSPTHLIKTRGQQVTLRCSSQSGHNTVSWYQQALGQGPQFIFQYYREEENGRGNFPPRFSGLQFPNYSSELNVNALELDDSALYLCASTSVAGGSYEQYFGPGTRLTVT.

This chain uses TRBV2 with TRBJ2-7; 8 nucleotides align to TRBD2. The CDR3 runs to 11 residues. After removal of 4 bases from V and 9 bases from J, the junction contained 2 bases not matched to a gene. Germline lookup yields CDR1 SNHLY and CDR2 FYNNEI. In DNA, the CDR3 is TGTGCCAGCAGTGCCGGGACTAGGCAGTACTTC. Translated, it gives CASSAGTRQYF.